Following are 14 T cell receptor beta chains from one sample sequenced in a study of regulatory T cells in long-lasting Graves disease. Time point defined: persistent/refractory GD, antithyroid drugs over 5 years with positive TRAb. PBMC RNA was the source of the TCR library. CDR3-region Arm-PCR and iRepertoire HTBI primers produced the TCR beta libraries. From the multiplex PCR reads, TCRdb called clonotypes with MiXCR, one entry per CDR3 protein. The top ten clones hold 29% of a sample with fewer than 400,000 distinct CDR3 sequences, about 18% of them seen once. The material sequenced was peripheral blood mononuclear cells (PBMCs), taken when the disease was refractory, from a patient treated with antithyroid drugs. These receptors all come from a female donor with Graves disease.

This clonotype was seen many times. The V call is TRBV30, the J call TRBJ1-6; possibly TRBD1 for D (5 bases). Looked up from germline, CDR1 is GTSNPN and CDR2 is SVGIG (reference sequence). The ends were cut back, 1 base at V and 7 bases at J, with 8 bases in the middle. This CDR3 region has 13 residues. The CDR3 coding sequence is TGTGCCTGGAGTGGAGGGGACAATTCACCCCTCCACTTT. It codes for CAWSGGDNSPLHF. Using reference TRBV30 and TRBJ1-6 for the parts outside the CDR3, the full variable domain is SQTIHQWPATLVQPVGSPLSLECTVEGTSNPNLYWYRQAAGRGLQLLFYSVGIGQISSEVPQNLSASRPQDRQFILSSKKLLLSDSGFYLCAWSGGDNSPLHFGNGTRLTVT.

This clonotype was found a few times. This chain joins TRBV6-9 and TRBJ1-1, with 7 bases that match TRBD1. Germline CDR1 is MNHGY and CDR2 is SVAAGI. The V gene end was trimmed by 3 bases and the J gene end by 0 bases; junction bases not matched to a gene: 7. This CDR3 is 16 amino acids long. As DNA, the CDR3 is TGTGCCAGCAGTTACCCGGACAGGTTTTTGAACACTGAAGCTTTCTTT. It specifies CASSYPDRFLNTEAFF.

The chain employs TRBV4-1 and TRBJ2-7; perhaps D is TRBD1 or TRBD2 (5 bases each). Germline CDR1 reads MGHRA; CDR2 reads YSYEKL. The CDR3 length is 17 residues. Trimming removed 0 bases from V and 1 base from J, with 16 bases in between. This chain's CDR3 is CASSQERVGEGSYEQYF. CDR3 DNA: TGCGCCAGCAGCCAAGAAAGAGTCGGAGAGGGGTCCTACGAGCAGTACTTC.

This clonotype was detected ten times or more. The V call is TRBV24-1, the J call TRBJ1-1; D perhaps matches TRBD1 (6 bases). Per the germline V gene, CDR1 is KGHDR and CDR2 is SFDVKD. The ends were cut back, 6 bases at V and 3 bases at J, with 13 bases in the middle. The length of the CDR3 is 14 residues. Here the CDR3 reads CATSSGGRHTEAFF. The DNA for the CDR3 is TGTGCCACCAGTAGTGGGGGGCGCCACACTGAAGCTTTCTTT.

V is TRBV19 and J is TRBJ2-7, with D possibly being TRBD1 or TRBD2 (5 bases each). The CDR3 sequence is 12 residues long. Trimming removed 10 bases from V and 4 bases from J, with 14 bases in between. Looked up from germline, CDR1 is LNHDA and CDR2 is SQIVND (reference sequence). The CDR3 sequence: CATTRDGYEQYF. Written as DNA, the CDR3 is TGTGCCACAACCCGGGACGGATACGAGCAGTACTTC.

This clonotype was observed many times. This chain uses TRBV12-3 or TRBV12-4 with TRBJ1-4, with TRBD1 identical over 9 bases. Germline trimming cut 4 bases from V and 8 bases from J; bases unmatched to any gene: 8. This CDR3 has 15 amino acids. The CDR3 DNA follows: TGTGCCAGCAGTTCACTACAGGGGGCTGACGAAAAACTGTTTTTT. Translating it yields CASSSLQGADEKLFF.

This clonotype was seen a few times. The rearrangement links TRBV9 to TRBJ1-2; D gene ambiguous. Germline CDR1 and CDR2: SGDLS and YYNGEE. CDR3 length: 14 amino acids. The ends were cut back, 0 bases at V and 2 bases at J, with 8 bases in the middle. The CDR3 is CASSVGQANYGYTF. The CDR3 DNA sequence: TGTGCCAGCAGCGTAGGTCAGGCCAACTATGGCTACACCTTC. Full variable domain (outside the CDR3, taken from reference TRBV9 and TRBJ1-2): DSGVTQTPKHLITATGQRVTLRCSPRSGDLSVYWYQQSLDQGLQFLIQYYNGEERAKGNILERFSAQQFPDLHSELNLSSLELGDSALYFCASSVGQANYGYTFGSGTRLTVV.

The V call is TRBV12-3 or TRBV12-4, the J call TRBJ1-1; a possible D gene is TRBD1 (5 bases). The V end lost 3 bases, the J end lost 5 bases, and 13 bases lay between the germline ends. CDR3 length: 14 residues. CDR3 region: CASSLNRWGTEAFF. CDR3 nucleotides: TGTGCCAGCAGTTTGAACCGTTGGGGGACTGAAGCTTTCTTT.

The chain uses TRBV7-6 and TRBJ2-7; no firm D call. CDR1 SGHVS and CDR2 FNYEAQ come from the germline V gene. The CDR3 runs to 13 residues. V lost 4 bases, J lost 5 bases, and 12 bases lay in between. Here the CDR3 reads CASSSPSWDEQYF. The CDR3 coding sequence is TGTGCCAGCAGCTCCCCCTCTTGGGACGAGCAGTACTTC.

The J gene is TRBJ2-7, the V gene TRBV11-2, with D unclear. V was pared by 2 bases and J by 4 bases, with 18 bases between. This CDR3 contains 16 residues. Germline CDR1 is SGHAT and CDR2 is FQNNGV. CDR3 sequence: CASSLLSGGGLYEQYF. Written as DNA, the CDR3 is TGTGCCAGCAGCTTACTTTCAGGCGGCGGATTATACGAGCAGTACTTC.

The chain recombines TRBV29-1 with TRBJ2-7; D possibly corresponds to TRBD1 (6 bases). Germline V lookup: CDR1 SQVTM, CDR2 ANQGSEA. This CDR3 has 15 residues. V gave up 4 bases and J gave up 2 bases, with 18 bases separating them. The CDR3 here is CSVGSGGFFTYEQYF. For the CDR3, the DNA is TGCAGCGTTGGCTCTGGGGGCTTTTTCACCTACGAGCAGTACTTC.

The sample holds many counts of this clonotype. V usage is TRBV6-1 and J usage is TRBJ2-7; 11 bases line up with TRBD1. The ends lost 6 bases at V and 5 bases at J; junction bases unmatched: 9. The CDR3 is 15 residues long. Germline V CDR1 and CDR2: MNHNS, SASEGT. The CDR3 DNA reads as TGTGCCAGCAGGAGCCCGGACAGGGGGCGAGACGAGCAGTACTTC. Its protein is CASRSPDRGRDEQYF.

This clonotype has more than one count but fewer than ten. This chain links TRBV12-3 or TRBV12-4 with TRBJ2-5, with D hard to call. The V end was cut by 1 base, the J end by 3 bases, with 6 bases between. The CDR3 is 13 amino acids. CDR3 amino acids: CASSLGVEETQYF. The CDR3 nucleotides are TGTGCCAGCAGTTTAGGGGTGGAAGAGACCCAGTACTTC.

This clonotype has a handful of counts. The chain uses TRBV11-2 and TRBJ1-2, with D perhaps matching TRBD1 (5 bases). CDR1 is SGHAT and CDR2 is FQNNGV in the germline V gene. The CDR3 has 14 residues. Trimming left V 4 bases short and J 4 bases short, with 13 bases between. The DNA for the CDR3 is TGTGCCAGCAGCTGGGACCGGGCCACCTATGGCTACACCTTC. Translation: CASSWDRATYGYTF.